This T cell receptor beta chain was sequenced during a study of blood T cell repertoires in COVID-19. The overall study: Samples came from the United States, Italy and Spain, spanning acute and convalescent COVID-19. Sources were T cells, B-cell-depleted T cells, or PBMCs; the material itself was cDNA or gDNA.

Of note for this clone: Other DNA sequences in this specimen translate into the identical CDR3.

In the original workflow: By means of reference gene primer amplification, nucleated cell counts were estimated. Data came from immunoSEQ multiplex PCR; TCRdb stores just in-frame clones and leaves some out. That table furnishes V, J and clone size, whereas the DNA furnished D and trimming. The sample includes approximately 50,000 clones, about nine tenths of them seen just once. The CDR3 loop spans 14 amino acids. Trimming pared 4 bases from V and 1 base from J, leaving 8 bases between. Looked up from germline, CDR1 is KGHDR and CDR2 is SFDVKD. The TCR originated in a man aged 35 to 55 with acute or convalescent COVID-19. J is TRBJ2-3 and V is TRBV24-1, with a tentative D call TRBD2 (5 bases). The sample consisted of peripheral blood. The CDR3 region is CATSETGGTDTQYF. The CDR3 DNA sequence: TGTGCCACCAGTGAGACCGGGGGCACAGATACGCAGTATTTT.